The source of this T cell receptor beta chain is a study of blood T cell repertoires in COVID-19. Losses at the gene ends were 4 bases for V and 1 base for J; bases not matched to a gene: 17. The germline CDR1 and CDR2 sequences are LGHDT and YNNKEL (reference sequence). The CDR3 consists of 21 residues. Methods used by the authors: Nucleated cell number was recorded as an estimate derived from reference gene primer amplification. The repertoire was sequenced with immunoSEQ multiplex PCR; TCRdb's copy has only in-frame clones and lacks some. Clonal size and the V and J genes are those of that table, whereas D and trimming came from the DNA. In the table there are about 200,000 clones, roughly 91% of which are singletons.

The sequenced material came from peripheral blood. This chain uses TRBV3-1 (or the pseudogene TRBV3-2) with TRBJ2-6; TRBD1 matches at 9 bases. This receptor was taken from a man aged 40-49 years with active or convalescent COVID-19. The CDR3 sequence is CASSPLGGTGSFGSGANVLTF. The CDR3 bases are TGTGCCAGCAGCCCCCTAGGGGGGACAGGGTCTTTTGGGTCTGGGGCCAACGTCCTGACTTTC.